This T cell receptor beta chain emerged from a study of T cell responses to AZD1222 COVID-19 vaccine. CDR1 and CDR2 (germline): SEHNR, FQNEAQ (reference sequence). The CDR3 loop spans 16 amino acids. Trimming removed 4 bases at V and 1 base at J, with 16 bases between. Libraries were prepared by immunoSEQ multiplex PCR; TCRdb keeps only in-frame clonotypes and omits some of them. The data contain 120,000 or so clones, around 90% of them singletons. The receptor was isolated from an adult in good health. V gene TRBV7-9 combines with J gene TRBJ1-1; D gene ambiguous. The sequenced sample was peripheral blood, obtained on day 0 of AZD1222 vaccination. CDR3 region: CASSSRSGVRNTEAFF. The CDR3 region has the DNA TGTGCCAGCAGCTCTCGTAGCGGGGTTAGGAACACTGAAGCTTTCTTT.